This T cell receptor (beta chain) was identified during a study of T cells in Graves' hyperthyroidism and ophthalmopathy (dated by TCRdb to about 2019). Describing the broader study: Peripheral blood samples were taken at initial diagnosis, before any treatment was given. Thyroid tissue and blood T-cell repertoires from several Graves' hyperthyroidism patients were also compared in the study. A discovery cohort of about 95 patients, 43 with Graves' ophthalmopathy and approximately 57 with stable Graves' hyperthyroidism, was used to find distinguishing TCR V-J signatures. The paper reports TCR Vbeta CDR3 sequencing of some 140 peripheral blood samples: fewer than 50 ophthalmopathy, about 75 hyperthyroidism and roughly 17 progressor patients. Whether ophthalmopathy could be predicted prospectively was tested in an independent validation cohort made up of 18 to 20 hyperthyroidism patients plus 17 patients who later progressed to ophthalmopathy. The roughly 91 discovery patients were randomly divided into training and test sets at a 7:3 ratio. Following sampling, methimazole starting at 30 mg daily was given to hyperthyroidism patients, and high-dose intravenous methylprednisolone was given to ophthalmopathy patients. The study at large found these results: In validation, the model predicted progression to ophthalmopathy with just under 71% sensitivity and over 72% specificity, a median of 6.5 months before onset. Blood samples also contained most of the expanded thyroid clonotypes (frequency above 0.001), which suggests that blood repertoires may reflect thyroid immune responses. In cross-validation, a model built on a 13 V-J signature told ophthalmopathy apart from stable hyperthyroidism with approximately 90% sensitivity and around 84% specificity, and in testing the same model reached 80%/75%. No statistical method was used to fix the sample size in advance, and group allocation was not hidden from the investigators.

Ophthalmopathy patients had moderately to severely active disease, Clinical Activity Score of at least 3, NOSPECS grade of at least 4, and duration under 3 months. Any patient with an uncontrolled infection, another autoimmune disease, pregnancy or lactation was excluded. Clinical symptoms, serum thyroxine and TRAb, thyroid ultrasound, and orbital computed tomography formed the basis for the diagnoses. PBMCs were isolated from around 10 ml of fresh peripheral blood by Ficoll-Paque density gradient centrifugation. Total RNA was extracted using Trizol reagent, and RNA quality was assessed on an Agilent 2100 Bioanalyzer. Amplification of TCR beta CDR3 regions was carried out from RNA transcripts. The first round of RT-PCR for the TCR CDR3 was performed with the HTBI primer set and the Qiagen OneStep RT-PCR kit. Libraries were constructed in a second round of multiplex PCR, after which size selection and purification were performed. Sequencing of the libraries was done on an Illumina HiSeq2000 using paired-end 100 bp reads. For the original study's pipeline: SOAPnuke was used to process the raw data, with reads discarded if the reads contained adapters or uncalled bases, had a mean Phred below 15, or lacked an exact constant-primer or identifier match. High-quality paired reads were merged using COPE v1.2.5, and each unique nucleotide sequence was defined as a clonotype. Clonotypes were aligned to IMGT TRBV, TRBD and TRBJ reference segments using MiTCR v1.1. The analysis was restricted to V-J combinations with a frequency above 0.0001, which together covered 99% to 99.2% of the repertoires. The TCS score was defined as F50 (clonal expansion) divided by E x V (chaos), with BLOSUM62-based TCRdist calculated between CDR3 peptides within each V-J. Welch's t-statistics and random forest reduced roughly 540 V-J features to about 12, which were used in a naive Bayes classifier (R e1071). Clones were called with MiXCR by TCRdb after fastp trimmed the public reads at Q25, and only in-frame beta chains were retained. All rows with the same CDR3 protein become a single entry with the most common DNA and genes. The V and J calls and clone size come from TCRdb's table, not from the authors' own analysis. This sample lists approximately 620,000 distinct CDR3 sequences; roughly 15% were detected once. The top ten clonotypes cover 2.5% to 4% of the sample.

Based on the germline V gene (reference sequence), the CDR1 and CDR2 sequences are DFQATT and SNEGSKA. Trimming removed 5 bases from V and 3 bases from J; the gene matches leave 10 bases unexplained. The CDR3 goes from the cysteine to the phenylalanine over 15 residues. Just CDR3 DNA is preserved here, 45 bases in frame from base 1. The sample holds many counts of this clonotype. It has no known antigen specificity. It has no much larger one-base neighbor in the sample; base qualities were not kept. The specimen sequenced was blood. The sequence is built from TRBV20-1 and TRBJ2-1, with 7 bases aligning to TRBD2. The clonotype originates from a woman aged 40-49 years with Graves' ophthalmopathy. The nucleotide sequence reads TGCAGTGCTGGCTCATCGGGACTACACTACAATGAGCAGTTCTTC. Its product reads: CSAGSSGLHYNEQFF.